These 10 T cell receptor beta chains originate from one sample sequenced in a study of PD-1 blockade in classical Hodgkin lymphoma. Every patient was affected by relapse after autologous stem cell transplantation, while exposure to brentuximab vedotin was not uniform. Sequencing used immunoSEQ multiplex PCR; TCRdb keeps in-frame clones, though not all of them. The sample contains about 27,000 clones, about 78% of which appear only once. The source was peripheral blood mononuclear cells (PBMCs), collected before the second cycle of nivolumab. These receptors all come from a human donor with classical Hodgkin lymphoma.

This clone is medium-sized within its sample. V usage is TRBV5-4 and J usage is TRBJ1-1, with no clear D. The CDR3 contains 13 residues. With 1 base removed from V and 1 base from J, the gap between germline ends came to 5 bases. Per the germline V gene, CDR1 is SGHNT and CDR2 is YYREEE (reference sequence). CDR3 amino acids: CASSLQPNTEAFF. CDR3 in DNA: TGTGCCAGCAGCTTGCAACCGAACACTGAAGCTTTCTTT.

This sequence joins TRBV5-1 and TRBJ1-6; weak D call: TRBD1 (6 bases). The CDR3 consists of 15 residues. Per the germline V gene, CDR1 is SGHRS and CDR2 is YFSETQ. Trimming stripped 2 bases from V and 5 bases from J, with 11 bases between. CDR3 DNA sequence: TGCGCCAGCAGCTTACAGGGACTTCATAATTCACCCCTCCACTTT. This codes for CASSLQGLHNSPLHF.

The genes are TRBV6-1 and TRBJ1-2, with 7 bases fitting TRBD1. Germline V gives CDR1 MNHNS, CDR2 SASEGT. This CDR3 has 13 residues. With V trimmed by 3 bases and J by 7 bases, 5 bases remained unmatched. CDR3 bases: TGTGCCAGCAGTGAGTACAGGGGAAGTGGCTACACCTTC. Its translation is CASSEYRGSGYTF.

V is TRBV18 and J is TRBJ2-5; possible D gene TRBD1, 6 bases. Germline V gene data show CDR1 as KGHSH and CDR2 as LQKENI. Trimming removed 3 bases at V and 3 bases at J, with 8 bases between. CDR3 length: 13 residues. The CDR3 loop reads CASSPGQKETQYF. For the CDR3, the DNA is TGTGCCAGCTCACCGGGACAAAAAGAGACCCAGTACTTC.

This chain joins TRBV11-2 and TRBJ2-1; the match to TRBD1 covers 10 bases. CDR1 and CDR2 (germline): SGHAT, FQNNGV. The V gene end was trimmed by 5 bases and the J gene end by 9 bases; junction bases not matched to a gene: 10. The length of the CDR3 is 15 residues. The CDR3 is CASSAGQGGYGEQFF. CDR3 nucleotides: TGTGCCAGCAGCGCCGGACAGGGGGGGTACGGTGAGCAGTTCTTC.

CDR3 protein: CASSSPVAGGHTGTDTQYF. In DNA, the CDR3 is TGCGCCAGCAGCTCACCTGTAGCGGGGGGCCACACTGGCACAGATACGCAGTATTTT. The chain is built from TRBV5-1 and TRBJ2-3; 10 bases fit TRBD2. The germline V gene has CDR1 SGHRS and CDR2 YFSETQ. The CDR3 length is 19 residues. The V and J ends lost 3 bases and 1 base, in that order; junction bases with no gene match: 14.

This chain uses TRBV6-5 with TRBJ1-2; maybe TRBD1 (5 bases). Trimming removed 6 bases at V and 8 bases at J, with 16 bases between. The CDR3 totals 13 residues. Germline V gene sequence: CDR1 MNHEY, CDR2 SVGAGI. The CDR3 DNA follows: TGTGCCAGCAGATTGATTCAGGGAGGCGGCTACACCTTC. Translating it yields CASRLIQGGGYTF.

V gene TRBV6-6 combines with J gene TRBJ1-5; D gene unclear. In germline, CDR1 is MNHNY, CDR2 SVGAGI (reference sequence). V was trimmed by 0 bases and J by 5 bases, leaving 11 bases between them. The CDR3 is 15 amino acids. CDR3 sequence (DNA): TGTGCCAGCAGTTACTCGAGGACCTCGGATCAGCCCCAGCATTTT. It specifies CASSYSRTSDQPQHF.

The rearrangement uses TRBV19 and TRBJ2-3; 8 positions match TRBD2. CDR3 length: 14 residues. Germline V gene data show CDR1 as LNHDA and CDR2 as SQIVND (reference sequence). J lost 3 bases, V lost 3 bases, and 2 bases had no gene match. Here the CDR3 DNA reads TGTGCCAGTAGTATGGCGGGGGGAACAGATACGCAGTATTTT. Translated, it gives CASSMAGGTDTQYF. The full variable domain, in which reference TRBV19 and TRBJ2-3 provide the parts outside the CDR3, is DGGITQSPKYLFRKEGQNVTLSCEQNLNHDAMYWYRQDPGQGLRLIYYSQIVNDFQKGDIAEGYSVSREKKESFPLTVTSAQKNPTAFYLCASSMAGGTDTQYFGPGTRLTVL.

The chain employs TRBV5-8 and TRBJ1-5, with D perhaps TRBD1 (6 bases). Trimming cost V 0 bases and J 2 bases, with 9 bases left between them. Germline CDR1 is SGHTS and CDR2 is YDEGEE. This CDR3 has 15 residues. In DNA, the CDR3 is TGTGCCAGCAGCTTGGGACAGGCCCGCAATCAGCCCCAGCATTTT. It encodes CASSLGQARNQPQHF. Full variable domain (outside the CDR3, taken from reference TRBV5-8 and TRBJ1-5): EAGVTQSPTHLIKTRGQQATLRCSPISGHTSVYWYQQALGLGLQFLLWYDEGEERNRGNFPPRFSGRQFPNYSSELNVNALELEDSALYLCASSLGQARNQPQHFGDGTRLSIL.